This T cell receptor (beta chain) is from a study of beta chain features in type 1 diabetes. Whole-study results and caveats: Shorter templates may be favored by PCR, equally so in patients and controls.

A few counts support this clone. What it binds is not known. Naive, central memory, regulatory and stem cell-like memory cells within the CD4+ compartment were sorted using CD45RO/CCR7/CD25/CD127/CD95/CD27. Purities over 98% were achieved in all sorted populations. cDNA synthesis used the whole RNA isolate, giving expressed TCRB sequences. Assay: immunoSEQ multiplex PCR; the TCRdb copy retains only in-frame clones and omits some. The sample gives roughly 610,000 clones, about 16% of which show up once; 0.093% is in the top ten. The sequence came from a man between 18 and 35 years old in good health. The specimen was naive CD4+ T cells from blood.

CDR3 residues: CASSFMETRLLGNQPQHF. Written as DNA, the CDR3 is TGTGCCAGCAGCTTTATGGAAACCCGCTTACTGGGCAATCAGCCCCAGCATTTT. The rearrangement links TRBV5-6 to TRBJ1-5; no clear D. The CDR3 is made up of 18 amino acids. Between the trimmed V and J ends, which lost 2 bases and 2 bases, there was a span of 20 bases. CDR1 is SGHDT, CDR2 YYEEEE, per germline. Complete variable domain (other parts from reference TRBV5-6 and TRBJ1-5): DAGVTQSPTHLIKTRGQQVTLRCSPKSGHDTVSWYQQALGQGPQFIFQYYEEEERQRGNFPDRFSGHQFPNYSSELNVNALLLGDSALYLCASSFMETRLLGNQPQHFGDGTRLSIL.